The 12 T cell receptor beta chains listed next were all sequenced from one sample in a study of control samples from healthy donors and cancer patients. The table came from immunoSEQ multiplex PCR; TCRdb's copy has only in-frame clones and leaves some out. The table includes fewer than 200,000 clones, roughly 88% detected once. Sequencing used blood. The receptors derive from a woman in her twenties or thirties in good health.

The chain combines TRBV12-3 or TRBV12-4 with TRBJ1-1, with D hard to call. V lost 4 bases and J lost 3, with 9 bases in between. The CDR3 runs 13 residues. The CDR3 region is CASSYSYDTEAFF. The CDR3 DNA follows: TGTGCCAGCAGTTACTCGTACGACACTGAAGCTTTCTTT.

A remark on this clone: In the same sample, other DNA sequences code for this CDR3. The CDR3 region has the DNA TGCGCCAGCAGCTTGGAGACAGGGGGCTCGCGCGCTGAAGCTTTCTTT. This codes for CASSLETGGSRAEAFF. The chain is built from TRBV5-1 and TRBJ1-1; 10 bases agree with TRBD1. The CDR3 is made up of 16 amino acids. Germline V gives CDR1 SGHRS, CDR2 YFSETQ. With 0 bases clipped from V and 6 bases from J, the junction kept 8 bases outside the gene matches.

This chain joins TRBV9 and TRBJ1-1, with no clear D. From germline, CDR1 is SGDLS and CDR2 YYNGEE. The CDR3 totals 13 residues. Between the trimmed V and J ends, which lost 4 bases and 6 bases, there was a span of 13 bases. CDR3: CASSLWGSSEAFF. As DNA, the CDR3 is TGTGCCAGCAGCCTGTGGGGTAGCTCTGAAGCTTTCTTT.

The V call is TRBV2, the J call TRBJ2-2; D is unresolved. CDR3 size: 17 residues. Per the germline V gene, CDR1 is SNHLY and CDR2 is FYNNEI. Trimming cost V 1 base and J 4 bases, with 16 bases left between them. The CDR3 protein is CASSEGISSTTTGELFF. The CDR3 bases are TGTGCCAGCAGTGAAGGGATCTCATCAACAACCACCGGGGAGCTGTTTTTT.

The chain carries TRBV3-1 (or the pseudogene TRBV3-2) and TRBJ2-7; D not certain. CDR3 length: 12 amino acids. Between the trimmed V and J ends, which lost 1 base and 3 bases, there was a span of 4 bases. Germline CDR1 reads LGHDT; CDR2 reads YNNKEL (reference sequence). The CDR3 region is CASSQGYYEQYF. As DNA, the CDR3 is TGTGCCAGCAGCCAAGGGTACTACGAGCAGTACTTC.

This rearrangement joins TRBV29-1 to TRBJ2-7, with D perhaps matching TRBD2 (6 bases). V lost 5 bases, J lost 0 bases, and 14 bases lay in between. This CDR3 has 14 amino acids. Germline loops: CDR1 SQVTM, CDR2 ANQGSEA. The CDR3, as DNA: TGCAGCGTTCAGGGAGCTAGCGCCTCCTACGAGCAGTACTTC. It yields the protein CSVQGASASYEQYF.

The gene calls are TRBV10-3 and TRBJ1-4; TRBD1 aligns across 9 bases. CDR1 ENHRY and CDR2 SYGVKD come from the germline V gene. Germline trimming cut 6 bases from V and 8 bases from J; bases unmatched to any gene: 7. There are 14 residues in the CDR3. In nucleotides, the CDR3 is TGTGCCATCAGCAAGGGACAGGGAACAGAAAAACTGTTTTTT. As protein: CAISKGQGTEKLFF.

The rearrangement joins TRBV5-5 to TRBJ1-6; D is unresolved. Trimming took 1 base from V and 4 from J, leaving 6 bases between them. CDR1 and CDR2 (germline): SGHKS, YYEKEE (reference sequence). This CDR3 comprises 14 residues. CDR3 in DNA: TGTGCCAGCAGCTTGCATAGATATAATTCACCCCTCCACTTT. Its protein is CASSLHRYNSPLHF. Based on the CDR3 plus reference TRBV5-5 and TRBJ1-6, the full variable domain is DAGVTQSPTHLIKTRGQQVTLRCSPISGHKSVSWYQQVLGQGPQFIFQYYEKEERGRGNFPDRFSARQFPNYSSELNVNALLLGDSALYLCASSLHRYNSPLHFGNGTRLTVT.

This chain connects TRBV5-1 to TRBJ1-1; no reliable D call. The V and J ends lost 4 bases and 8 bases respectively, with 18 bases between them. The CDR3 runs to 14 residues. Germline V gives CDR1 SGHRS, CDR2 YFSETQ. The CDR3 nucleotides are TGCGCCAGCAGCCCCAACAGTCGAGGGAACGAAGCTTTCTTT. It is translated as CASSPNSRGNEAFF.

This clone is a singleton in its sample. This chain links TRBV5-1 with TRBJ2-2; D might be TRBD2 (6 bases). The V gene lost 0 bases and the J gene lost 0 bases, with 6 bases spanning the gap. Germline V gene data show CDR1 as SGHRS and CDR2 as YFSETQ. This CDR3 comprises 15 residues. The CDR3 protein is CASSLAGANTGELFF. CDR3 nucleotide sequence: TGCGCCAGCAGCTTGGCGGGGGCGAACACCGGGGAGCTGTTTTTT.

CDR3 nucleotide sequence: TGCAGCGTTGATTTCAGACAGGGGTCCTACGAGCAGTACGTC. Translating it yields CSVDFRQGSYEQYV. The rearrangement joins TRBV29-1 to TRBJ2-7; TRBD1 aligns across 8 bases. There are 14 residues in the CDR3. In germline, CDR1 is SQVTM, CDR2 ANQGSEA. V shed 3 bases and J 1 base; nucleotides not matched to a gene: 5.

The J gene is TRBJ1-6, the V gene TRBV11-1; 7 bases line up with TRBD1. CDR1 is SGHAT and CDR2 is FQDESV in the germline V gene (reference sequence). CDR3 size: 14 residues. With V trimmed by 2 bases and J by 6 bases, 1 base remained unmatched. CDR3 in amino acids: CASSLRQGNSPLHF. CDR3 sequence (DNA): TGTGCCAGCAGCTTACGACAGGGTAATTCACCCCTCCACTTT.